Below, one T cell receptor (beta chain) is given with its context. What it binds is not known. The data stem from a study of regulatory T cells in long-lasting Graves disease. Construction of TCR beta libraries relied on iRepertoire HTBI primers and on Arm-PCR targeting CDR3 regions. In TCRdb, the multiplex PCR reads were re-called with MiXCR into one record per CDR3 protein. The data show 560,000 or so distinct CDR3 sequences, about 16% seen once. Time point: newly diagnosed GD, antithyroid drugs for less than 3 months. Construction of the TCR library relied on RNA isolated from PBMCs. Study results and caveats: The small sample size may have reduced accuracy.

The same data also contributed to another study, on T cells in Graves' hyperthyroidism and ophthalmopathy.

The specimen comprised peripheral blood mononuclear cells (PBMCs), sampled at new diagnosis, from a patient treated with antithyroid drugs. The clonotype was recovered from a man younger than 35 with Graves disease.

Written as DNA, the CDR3 is TGTGCCAGCAGCCAATGGGGAACTAGGGACTATGGCTACACCTTC. Encoded protein: CASSQWGTRDYGYTF. The gene calls are TRBV16 and TRBJ1-2, with D unclear. The ends were cut back, 1 base at V and 3 bases at J, with 12 bases in the middle. Per germline, CDR1 KGHSY and CDR2 FQNENV. This CDR3 is built from 15 residues.